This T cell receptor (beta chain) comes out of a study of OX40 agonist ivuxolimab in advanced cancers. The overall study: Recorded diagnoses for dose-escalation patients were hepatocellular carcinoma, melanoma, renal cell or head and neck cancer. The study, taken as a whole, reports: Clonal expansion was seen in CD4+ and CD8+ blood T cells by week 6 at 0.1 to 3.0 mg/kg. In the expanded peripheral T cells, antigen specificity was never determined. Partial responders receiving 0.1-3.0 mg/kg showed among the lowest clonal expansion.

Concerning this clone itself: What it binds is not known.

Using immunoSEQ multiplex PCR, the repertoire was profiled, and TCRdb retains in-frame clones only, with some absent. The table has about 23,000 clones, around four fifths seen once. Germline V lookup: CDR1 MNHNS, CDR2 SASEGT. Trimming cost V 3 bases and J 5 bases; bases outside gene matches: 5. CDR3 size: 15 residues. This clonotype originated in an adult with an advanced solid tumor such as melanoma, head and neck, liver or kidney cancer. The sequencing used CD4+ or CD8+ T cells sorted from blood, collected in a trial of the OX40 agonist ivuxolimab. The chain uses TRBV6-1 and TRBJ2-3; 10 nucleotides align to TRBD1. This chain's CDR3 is CASSEPGQGKDTQYF. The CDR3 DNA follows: TGTGCCAGCAGTGAGCCGGGACAGGGGAAAGATACGCAGTATTTT.